This T cell receptor (beta chain) originates from a study of Ad26.COV2.S vaccination and SARS-CoV-2 variants. Profiled with immunoSEQ multiplex PCR; TCRdb holds only in-frame clones, not every one. The sample lists approximately 460,000 clones, about 88% occurring once. A single count supports this clone. As yet, its antigen is unknown. V lost 2 bases, J lost 7 bases, and 11 bases lay in between. Germline V CDR1 and CDR2: WSHSY, SAAADI. The CDR3 consists of 14 residues. As to treatment: around 19 received Ad26.COV2.S at low or high dose, single or two shots; 5 received placebo; per-sample allocation not given. It was on day 63 after the first vaccine or placebo injection that samples were taken. Whole-study results and caveats: Measurement of non-spike TCR breadth gave similar results in vaccine and placebo recipients.

V is TRBV10-2 and J is TRBJ1-4; D gene ambiguous. This TCR came from a person between 18 and 60 years old who received the Ad26.COV2.S COVID-19 vaccine or a placebo. Sequencing used peripheral blood, obtained in a trial of Ad26.COV2.S vaccine versus placebo. CDR3 loop: CASSERVPPEKLFF. CDR3 coding DNA: TGCGCCAGCAGTGAGCGGGTACCTCCTGAAAAACTGTTTTTT.